A single sample is the source of the 25 T cell receptor beta chains below, sequenced in a study of cytomegalovirus exposure and HLA in healthy donors. This PCR relied on a set of 60 Vbeta primers and 13 Jbeta primers. The method was immunoSEQ multiplex PCR; TCRdb's version includes in-frame clones alone and lacks a portion of them. The sample table includes 100,000 to 150,000 clones. Sequencing used PBMCs. All receptors come from a young man in good health and CMV-seronegative.

The CDR3 loop is CASSLLAYEQYF. DNA of the CDR3: TGTGCCAGCAGTTTACTCGCCTACGAGCAGTACTTC. This chain links TRBV27 with TRBJ2-7; D unclear. This CDR3 region has 12 residues. Germline CDR1 is MNHEY and CDR2 is SMNVEV (reference sequence). The V gene lost 2 bases and the J gene lost 2 bases, with 4 bases spanning the gap.

The rearrangement uses TRBV19 and TRBJ1-3; 7 nucleotides line up with TRBD1. Germline lookup yields CDR1 LNHDA and CDR2 SQIVND (reference sequence). V lost 7 bases to trimming and J lost 5 bases; unmatched junction nucleotides: 11. This CDR3 is built from 15 residues. In DNA form, the CDR3 reads TGTGCCAGTAAGGTCGCGTCGGGACAGAGAAACACCATATATTTT. Protein: CASKVASGQRNTIYF.

The chain links TRBV4-3 to TRBJ2-5, with 11 bases lining up with TRBD1. Unmatched junction bases numbered 7, after V lost 5 bases and J lost 5 bases. CDR1 is LGHNA and CDR2 is YSLEER in the germline V gene. This CDR3 is 15 amino acids long. CDR3: CASSNRDRGEETQYF. The CDR3 bases are TGCGCCAGCAGCAACCGGGACAGGGGGGAGGAGACCCAGTACTTC.

V usage is TRBV5-1 and J usage is TRBJ2-1, with 8 bases aligning to TRBD2. CDR3 length: 14 residues. Unmatched junction bases numbered 8, after V lost 6 bases and J lost 6 bases. In germline, CDR1 is SGHRS, CDR2 YFSETQ. The CDR3 bases are TGCGCCAGCAAGGTCAGGCGGGGGGCCAATGAGCAGTTCTTC. The encoded protein is CASKVRRGANEQFF. Looking up the rest from reference TRBV5-1 and TRBJ2-1 gives the full variable domain: KAGVTQTPRYLIKTRGQQVTLSCSPISGHRSVSWYQQTPGQGLQFLFEYFSETQRNKGNFPGRFSGRQFSNSRSEMNVSTLELGDSALYLCASKVRRGANEQFFGPGTRLTVL.

V is TRBV10-3 and J is TRBJ2-5; 8 bases line up with TRBD1. Near its end, the DNA agrees better with TRBJ2-7, so the J call may be wrong. CDR3 length: 13 residues. From germline, CDR1 is ENHRY and CDR2 SYGVKD. The CDR3 loop is CAIRDRVEYEQYF. The CDR3 DNA reads as TGTGCCATCAGGGACAGGGTGGAATACGAGCAGTACTTC.

The J gene is TRBJ2-5, the V gene TRBV10-3; TRBD2 is a possible D gene (5 bases). This CDR3 is built from 13 residues. Germline assignment: CDR1 ENHRY and CDR2 SYGVKD. The V end lost 6 bases, the J end lost 5 bases, and 13 bases lay between the germline ends. The CDR3 reads CAIRGNEGETQYF. The CDR3 DNA follows: TGTGCCATCAGGGGGAATGAGGGCGAGACCCAGTACTTC.

This chain links TRBV6-6 with TRBJ1-1; D is unresolved. The V gene lost 2 bases and the J gene lost 4 bases, with 2 bases spanning the gap. The CDR3 is 11 amino acids. Germline values: CDR1 MNHNY, CDR2 SVGAGI (reference sequence). This CDR3 reads CASSYLTEAFF. The CDR3 nucleotides are TGTGCCAGCAGTTACCTCACTGAAGCTTTCTTT.

In DNA form, the CDR3 reads TGCAGCGTTGAAAAGACAGGGAAGATTGGGGCTTTCTTT. Its protein is CSVEKTGKIGAFF. The V and J genes are TRBV29-1 and TRBJ1-1, with 7 bases lining up with TRBD1. The V gene end was trimmed by 2 bases and the J gene end by 11 bases; junction bases not matched to a gene: 11. Germline CDR1 and CDR2: SQVTM and ANQGSEA. The CDR3 is 13 amino acids. Full variable domain (outside the CDR3, taken from reference TRBV29-1 and TRBJ1-1): SAVISQKPSRDICQRGTSLTIQCQVDSQVTMMFWYRQQPGQSLTLIATANQGSEATYESGFVIDKFPISRPNLTFSTLTVSNMSPEDSSIYLCSVEKTGKIGAFFGQGTRLTVV.

The genes are TRBV4-3 and TRBJ1-2; 7 bases fit TRBD1. This CDR3 region has 14 residues. Germline V gene data show CDR1 as LGHNA and CDR2 as YSLEER. Losses at the gene ends were 1 base for V and 8 bases for J; bases not matched to a gene: 7. CDR3 sequence (DNA): TGCGCCAGCAGCCAAGGACAGGGTGCCGACGGCTACACCTTC. This codes for CASSQGQGADGYTF.

The genes are TRBV18 and TRBJ1-4, with 8 bases matching TRBD1. After removal of 4 bases from V and 8 bases from J, the junction contained 6 bases not matched to a gene. The CDR3 is made up of 14 amino acids. Germline lookup yields CDR1 KGHSH and CDR2 LQKENI. CDR3: CASSRDRQGEKLFF. In DNA, the CDR3 is TGTGCCAGCTCACGGGACAGGCAAGGAGAAAAACTGTTTTTT.

The chain has TRBV9 and TRBJ1-6; D might be TRBD1 (5 bases). Germline loops: CDR1 SGDLS, CDR2 YYNGEE. V was trimmed by 0 bases and J by 10 bases, leaving 14 bases between them. The CDR3 totals 15 residues. The CDR3 region has the DNA TGTGCCAGCAGCGTAGATTGGGGCCCCCGGTCACCCCTCCACTTT. This codes for CASSVDWGPRSPLHF.

CDR3 nucleotides: TGTGCCAGTATCCGGGACAGGGAAACAGATACGCAGTATTTT. Encoded protein: CASIRDRETDTQYF. The rearrangement links TRBV27 to TRBJ2-3; 9 bases are shared with TRBD1. CDR3 size: 14 residues. Losses at the gene ends were 9 bases for V and 3 bases for J; bases not matched to a gene: 7. CDR1 is MNHEY, CDR2 SMNVEV, per germline (reference sequence).

The chain uses TRBV4-3 and TRBJ2-1; TRBD1 might be the D (6 bases). Germline V gene lookup returns CDR1 LGHNA and CDR2 YSLEER. Trimming left V 7 bases short and J 5 bases short, with 24 bases between. The CDR3 covers 17 residues. DNA of the CDR3: TGCGCCAGCACCTCAAGACTGCAGGGGACCCACGACAATGAGCAGTTCTTC. It specifies CASTSRLQGTHDNEQFF.

In the case of this clone: Germline and junction disagree at one end, which may indicate a read error. V gene TRBV5-6 combines with J gene TRBJ1-2; D unresolved. CDR3 length: 13 residues. The germline CDR1 and CDR2 sequences are SGHDT and YYEEEE. The CDR3 bases are TGTGCCAGCAACTTGGGGAGCCAAGATGGCTACACCTTC. This sequence encodes CASNLGSQDGYTF.

The V call is TRBV4-3, the J call TRBJ1-2; D unclear. The CDR3 sequence is 14 residues long. V was pared by 0 bases and J by 12 bases, with 17 bases between. The germline gives CDR1 LGHNA, CDR2 YSLEER. CDR3 in amino acids: CASSQDWGDIDHTF. The DNA for the CDR3 is TGCGCCAGCAGCCAAGATTGGGGAGATATCGACCACACCTTC.

With regard to this clone: Within the sample, other DNA sequences also encode this same CDR3. V usage is TRBV29-1 and J usage is TRBJ1-2, with unresolved D. The length of the CDR3 is 13 residues. V lost 3 bases, J lost 8 bases, and 16 bases lay in between. Germline CDR1 reads SQVTM; CDR2 reads ANQGSEA. The CDR3 nucleotides read TGCAGCGTTGAGCCACGCGGAATCCACGGCTACACCTTC. Translation gives CSVEPRGIHGYTF.

The DNA of the CDR3 is TGTGCCAGCTCACCGTCAGGGAATTCACCCCTCCACTTT. It encodes CASSPSGNSPLHF. This sequence joins TRBV18 and TRBJ1-6; D may be TRBD1 (5 bases). Trimming took 3 bases from V and 7 from J, leaving 7 bases between them. The germline gives CDR1 KGHSH, CDR2 LQKENI. This CDR3 contains 13 residues.

DNA for the CDR3: TGTGCCAGCAGTGGACACTCTGGAAACACCATATATTTT. Its protein product is CASSGHSGNTIYF. The V and J genes are TRBV28 and TRBJ1-3; a weak D match, TRBD1 (5 bases). With 5 bases removed from V and 0 bases from J, the gap between germline ends came to 5 bases. CDR3 length: 13 residues. CDR1 is MDHEN and CDR2 is SYDVKM in the germline V gene.

This sequence joins TRBV25-1 and TRBJ1-5; 10 bases line up with TRBD1. The CDR3 spans 15 residues. V lost 7 bases, J lost 2 bases, and 5 bases stayed unmatched. In germline, CDR1 is MGHDK, CDR2 SYGVNS. In DNA, the CDR3 is TGTGCCAGCAAGGGGACAGGGGTAGGCAATCAGCCCCAGCATTTT. Its protein product is CASKGTGVGNQPQHF.

V gene TRBV5-4 combines with J gene TRBJ1-2; D unresolved. This CDR3 is built from 16 residues. The germline CDR1 and CDR2 sequences are SGHNT and YYREEE (reference sequence). V lost 0 bases to trimming and J lost 4 bases, with 16 bases between them. CDR3 protein: CASSLASSSRLYGYTF. DNA for the CDR3: TGTGCCAGCAGCTTGGCCTCTTCTAGTAGGCTCTATGGCTACACCTTC.

This chain connects TRBV4-3 to TRBJ2-5; 8 bases are shared with TRBD2. Germline lookup yields CDR1 LGHNA and CDR2 YSLEER. V lost 1 base to trimming and J lost 5 bases; unmatched junction nucleotides: 15. This CDR3 contains 18 residues. CDR3 sequence: CASSQGHSSRGGGETQYF. In DNA form, the CDR3 reads TGCGCCAGCAGCCAAGGCCACTCTAGCCGGGGGGGTGGGGAGACCCAGTACTTC.

For this clone: One end of the junction does not line up with germline, which may come from a read error. V is TRBV13 and J is TRBJ2-1; D is unclear. Germline values: CDR1 PRHDT, CDR2 FYEKMQ (reference sequence). This CDR3 has 13 amino acids. CDR3 in amino acids: CASSPDSNNEQFF. CDR3 DNA: TGTGCCAGCAGCCCCGACTCCAACAATGAGCAGTTCTTC.

CDR3 loop: CASSFNKAWTGLASEQYF. CDR3 DNA: TGTGCCAGCAGCTTTAATAAAGCTTGGACAGGGCTGGCAAGCGAGCAGTACTTC. The chain joins TRBV25-1 to TRBJ2-7, with 8 nucleotides matching TRBD1. This CDR3 region has 18 residues. Germline trimming cut 6 bases from V and 6 bases from J; bases unmatched to any gene: 22. Germline V gene lookup returns CDR1 MGHDK and CDR2 SYGVNS.

This sequence joins TRBV5-6 and TRBJ2-5; 11 bases fit TRBD2. The length of the CDR3 is 19 residues. CDR1 and CDR2 (germline): SGHDT, YYEEEE. After removal of 1 base from V and 4 bases from J, the junction contained 15 bases not matched to a gene. CDR3 DNA: TGTGCCAGCAGCTTGTTAAGGGGCGTAGCGGGGGGGTGGAGAGAGACCCAGTACTTC. This encodes CASSLLRGVAGGWRETQYF.

The V gene is TRBV29-1, the J gene TRBJ2-1, with 7 bases that match TRBD1. V dropped 6 bases and J dropped 9; count of bases not matched to a gene: 14. The germline V gene has CDR1 SQVTM and CDR2 ANQGSEA. The CDR3 length is 14 residues. CDR3 amino acids: CSVRALTGDAEQFF. CDR3 bases: TGCAGCGTGAGGGCGCTCACAGGGGACGCTGAGCAGTTCTTC.